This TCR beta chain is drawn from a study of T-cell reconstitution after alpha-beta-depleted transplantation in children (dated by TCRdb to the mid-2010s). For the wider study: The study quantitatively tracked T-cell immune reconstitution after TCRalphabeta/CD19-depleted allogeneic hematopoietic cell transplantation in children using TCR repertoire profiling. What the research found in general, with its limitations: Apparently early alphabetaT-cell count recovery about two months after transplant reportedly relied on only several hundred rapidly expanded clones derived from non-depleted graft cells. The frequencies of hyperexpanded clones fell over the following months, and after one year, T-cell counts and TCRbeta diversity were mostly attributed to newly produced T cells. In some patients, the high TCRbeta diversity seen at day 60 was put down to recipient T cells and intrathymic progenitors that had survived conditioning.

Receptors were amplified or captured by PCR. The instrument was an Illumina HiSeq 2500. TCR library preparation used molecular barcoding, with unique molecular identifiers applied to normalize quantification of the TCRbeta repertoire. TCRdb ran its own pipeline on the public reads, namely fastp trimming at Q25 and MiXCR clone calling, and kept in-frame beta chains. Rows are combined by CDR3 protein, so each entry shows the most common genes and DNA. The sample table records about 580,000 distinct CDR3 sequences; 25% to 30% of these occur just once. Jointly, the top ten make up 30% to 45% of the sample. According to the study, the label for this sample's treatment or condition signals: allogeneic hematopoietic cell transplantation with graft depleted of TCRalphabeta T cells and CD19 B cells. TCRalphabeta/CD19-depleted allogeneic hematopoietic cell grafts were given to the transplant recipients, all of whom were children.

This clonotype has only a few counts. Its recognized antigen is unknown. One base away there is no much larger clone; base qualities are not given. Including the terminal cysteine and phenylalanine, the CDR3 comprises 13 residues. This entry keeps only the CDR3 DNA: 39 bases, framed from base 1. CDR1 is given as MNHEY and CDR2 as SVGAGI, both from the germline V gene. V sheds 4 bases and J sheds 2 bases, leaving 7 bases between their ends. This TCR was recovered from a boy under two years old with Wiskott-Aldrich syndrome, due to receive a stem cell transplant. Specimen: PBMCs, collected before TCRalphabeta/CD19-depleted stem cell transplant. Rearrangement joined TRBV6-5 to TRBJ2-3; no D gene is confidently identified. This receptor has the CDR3 CASSSLITDTQYF. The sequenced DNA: TGTGCCAGCAGTTCCCTGATCACAGATACGCAGTATTTT.